This TCR beta chain was retrieved from a study of CXCR3-negative and CXCR3-positive naive CD8 T cells. Study as a whole: Libraries each contributed about 1.5 +/- 0.3 million TRB reads, for roughly 140 million in total.

Details on this clonotype: Its antigen is still unknown.

Study-wide points: Researchers report that CXCR3-positive naive cells carry more hydrophobic TRB CDR3s than CXCR3-negative naive cells. Naive CXCR3-negative and CXCR3-positive cells had similar TRBV-TRBJ usage; memory differed. Most assays used freshly isolated PBMCs, as cryopreservation partially reduced CXCR3.

UMI-labeled 5' RACE yielded the TRB cDNA libraries. TCRdb reworked the 5' RACE reads into one entry per CDR3 protein, no DNA. There are approximately 89,000 distinct CDR3 sequences in the sample, with almost 0.55% held by the top ten. Naive cells were sorted as CD45RO-, CCR7+, CD27+ and CD95-. Specimen: naive CXCR3+ CD8+ T cells from blood. Noted subset: CD45RO-CCR7+CD27+CD95- naive CD8+ T cells expressing CXCR3 (TNR3+). The clonotype originates from a human donor in good health. Some clones in this sample may be carry-over from other donors' samples.

The CDR3 is CASSTSTGGTEAFF. V usage is TRBV5-1 and J usage is TRBJ1-1. This CDR3 region has 14 residues. The germline V gene encodes CDR1 SGHRS and CDR2 YFSETQ.